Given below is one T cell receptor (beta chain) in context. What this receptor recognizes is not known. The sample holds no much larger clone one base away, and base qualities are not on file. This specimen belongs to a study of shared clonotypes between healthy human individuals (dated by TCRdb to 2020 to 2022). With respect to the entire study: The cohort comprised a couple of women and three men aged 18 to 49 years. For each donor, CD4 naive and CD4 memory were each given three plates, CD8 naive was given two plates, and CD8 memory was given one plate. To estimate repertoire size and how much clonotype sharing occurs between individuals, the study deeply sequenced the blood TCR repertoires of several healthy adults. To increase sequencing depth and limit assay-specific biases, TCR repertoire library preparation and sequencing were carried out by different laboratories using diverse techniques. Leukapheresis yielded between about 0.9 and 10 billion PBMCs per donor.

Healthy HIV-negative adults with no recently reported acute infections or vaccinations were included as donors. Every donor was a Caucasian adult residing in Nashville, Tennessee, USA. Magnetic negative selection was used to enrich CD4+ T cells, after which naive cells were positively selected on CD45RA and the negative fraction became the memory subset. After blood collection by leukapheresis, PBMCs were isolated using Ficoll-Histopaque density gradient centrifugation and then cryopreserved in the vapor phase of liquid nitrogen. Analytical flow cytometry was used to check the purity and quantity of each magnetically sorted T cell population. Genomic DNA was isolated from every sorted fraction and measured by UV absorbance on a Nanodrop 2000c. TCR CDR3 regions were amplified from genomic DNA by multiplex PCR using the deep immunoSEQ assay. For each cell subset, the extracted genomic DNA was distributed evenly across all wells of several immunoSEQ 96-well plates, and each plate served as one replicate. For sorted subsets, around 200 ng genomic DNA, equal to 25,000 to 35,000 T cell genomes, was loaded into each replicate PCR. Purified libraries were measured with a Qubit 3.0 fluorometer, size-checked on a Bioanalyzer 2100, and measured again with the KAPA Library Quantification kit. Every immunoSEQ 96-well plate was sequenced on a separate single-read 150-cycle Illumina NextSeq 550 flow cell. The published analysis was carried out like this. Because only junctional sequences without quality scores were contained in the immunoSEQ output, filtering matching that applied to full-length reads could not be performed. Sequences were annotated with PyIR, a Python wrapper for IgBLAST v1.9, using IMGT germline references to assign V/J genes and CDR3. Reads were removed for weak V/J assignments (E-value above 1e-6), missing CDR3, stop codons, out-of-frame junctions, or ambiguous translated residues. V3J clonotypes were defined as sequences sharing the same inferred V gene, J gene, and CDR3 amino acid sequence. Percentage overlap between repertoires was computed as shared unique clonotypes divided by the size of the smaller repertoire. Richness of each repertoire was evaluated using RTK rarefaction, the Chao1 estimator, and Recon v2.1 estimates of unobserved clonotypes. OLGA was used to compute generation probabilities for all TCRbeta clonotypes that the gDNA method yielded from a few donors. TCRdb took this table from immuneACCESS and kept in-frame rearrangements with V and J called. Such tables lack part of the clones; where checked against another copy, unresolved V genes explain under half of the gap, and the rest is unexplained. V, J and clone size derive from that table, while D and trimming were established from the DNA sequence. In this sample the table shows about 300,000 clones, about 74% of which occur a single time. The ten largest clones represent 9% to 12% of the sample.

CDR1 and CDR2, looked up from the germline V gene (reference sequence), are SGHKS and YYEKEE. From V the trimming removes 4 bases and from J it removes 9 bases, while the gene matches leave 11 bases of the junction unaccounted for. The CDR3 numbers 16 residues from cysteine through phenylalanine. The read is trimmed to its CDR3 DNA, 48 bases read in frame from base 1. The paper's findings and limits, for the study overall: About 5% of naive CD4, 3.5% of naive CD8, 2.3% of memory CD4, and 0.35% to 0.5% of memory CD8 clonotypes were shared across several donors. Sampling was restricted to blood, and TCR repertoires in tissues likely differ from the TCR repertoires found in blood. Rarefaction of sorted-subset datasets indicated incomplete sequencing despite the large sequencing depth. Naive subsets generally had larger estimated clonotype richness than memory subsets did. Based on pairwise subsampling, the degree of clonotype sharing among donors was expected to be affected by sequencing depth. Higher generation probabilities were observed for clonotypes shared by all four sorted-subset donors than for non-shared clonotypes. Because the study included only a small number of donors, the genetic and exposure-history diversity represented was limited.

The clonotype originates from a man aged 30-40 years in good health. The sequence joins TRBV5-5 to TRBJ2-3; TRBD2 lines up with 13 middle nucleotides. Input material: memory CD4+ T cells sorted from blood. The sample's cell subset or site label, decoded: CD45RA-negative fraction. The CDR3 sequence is CASSPRGLAGSETQYF. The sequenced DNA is TGTGCCAGCAGCCCAAGGGGACTAGCGGGGAGTGAAACGCAGTATTTT.